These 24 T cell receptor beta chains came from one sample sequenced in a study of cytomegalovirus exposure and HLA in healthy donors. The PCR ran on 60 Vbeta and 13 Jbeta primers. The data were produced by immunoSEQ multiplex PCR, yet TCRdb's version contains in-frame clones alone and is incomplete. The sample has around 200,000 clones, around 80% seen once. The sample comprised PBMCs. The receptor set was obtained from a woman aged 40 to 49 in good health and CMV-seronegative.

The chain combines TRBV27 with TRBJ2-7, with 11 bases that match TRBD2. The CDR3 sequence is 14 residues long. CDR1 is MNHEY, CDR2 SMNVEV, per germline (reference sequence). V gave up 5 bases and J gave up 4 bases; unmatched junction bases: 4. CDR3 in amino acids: CASSVGLAAYEQYF. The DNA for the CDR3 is TGTGCCAGCAGTGTGGGACTAGCGGCTTACGAGCAGTACTTC.

The CDR3 nucleotides read TGCGCCAGCAGCTTGGACAACAGAGTTAACTATGGCTACACCTTC. Residues: CASSLDNRVNYGYTF. The chain couples TRBV5-1 to TRBJ1-2; no clear D gene. This CDR3 contains 15 residues. V shed 0 bases and J shed 1 base, with 10 bases lying between them. CDR1 and CDR2 (germline): SGHRS, YFSETQ.

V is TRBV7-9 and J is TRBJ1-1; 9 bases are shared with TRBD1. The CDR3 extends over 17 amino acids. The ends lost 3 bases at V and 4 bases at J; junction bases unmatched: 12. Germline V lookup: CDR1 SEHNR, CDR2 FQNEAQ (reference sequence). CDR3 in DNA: TGTGCCAGCAGCTTTATGGGACAGGGCAAGGGGGCCACTGAAGCTTTCTTT. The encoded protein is CASSFMGQGKGATEAFF.

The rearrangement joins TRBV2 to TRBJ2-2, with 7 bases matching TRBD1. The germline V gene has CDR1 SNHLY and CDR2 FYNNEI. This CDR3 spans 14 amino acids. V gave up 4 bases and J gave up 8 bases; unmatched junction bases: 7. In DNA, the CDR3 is TGTGCCAGCAGTGTTTTCAAGGGGGCTGGGGAGCTGTTTTTT. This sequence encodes CASSVFKGAGELFF.

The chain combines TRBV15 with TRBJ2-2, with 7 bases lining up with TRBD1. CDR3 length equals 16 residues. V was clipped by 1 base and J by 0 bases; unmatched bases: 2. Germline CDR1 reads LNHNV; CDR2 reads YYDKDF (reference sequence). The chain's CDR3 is CATSRGDSTNTGELFF. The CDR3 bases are TGTGCCACCAGCAGAGGGGACAGCACGAACACCGGGGAGCTGTTTTTT.

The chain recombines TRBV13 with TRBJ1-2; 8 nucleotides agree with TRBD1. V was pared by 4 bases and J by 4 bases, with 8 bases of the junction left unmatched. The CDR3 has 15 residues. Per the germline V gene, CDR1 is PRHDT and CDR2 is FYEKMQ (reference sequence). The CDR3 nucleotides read TGTGCCAGCAGCTCGGGACCGGGACAGGCCTATGGCTACACCTTC. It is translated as CASSSGPGQAYGYTF.

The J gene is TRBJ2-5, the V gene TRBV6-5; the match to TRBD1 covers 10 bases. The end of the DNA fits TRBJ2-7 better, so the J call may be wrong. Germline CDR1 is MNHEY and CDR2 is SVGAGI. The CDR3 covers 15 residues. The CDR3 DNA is TGTGCCAGCAGTCGACAGGGGGCCGGGTCCTACGAGCAGTACTTC. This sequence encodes CASSRQGAGSYEQYF.

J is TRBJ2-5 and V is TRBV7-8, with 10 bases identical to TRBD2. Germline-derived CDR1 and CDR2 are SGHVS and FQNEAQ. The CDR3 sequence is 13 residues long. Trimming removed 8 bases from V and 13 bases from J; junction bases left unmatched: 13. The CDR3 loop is CASSLVAGGRTYF. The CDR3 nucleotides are TGTGCCAGCTCTCTAGTAGCGGGGGGCCGGACGTACTTC. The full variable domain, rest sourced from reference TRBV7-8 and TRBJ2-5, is GAGVSQSPRYKVAKRGQDVALRCDPISGHVSLFWYQQALGQGPEFLTYFQNEAQLDKSGLPSDRFFAERPEGSVSTLKIQRTQQEDSAVYLCASSLVAGGRTYFGPGTRLLVL.

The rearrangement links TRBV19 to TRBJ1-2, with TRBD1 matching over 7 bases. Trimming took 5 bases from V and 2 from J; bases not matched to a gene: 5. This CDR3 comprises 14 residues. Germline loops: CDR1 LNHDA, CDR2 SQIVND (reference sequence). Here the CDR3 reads CASSSSDRNYGYTF. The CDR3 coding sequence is TGTGCCAGTAGTTCTTCGGACAGGAACTATGGCTACACCTTC.

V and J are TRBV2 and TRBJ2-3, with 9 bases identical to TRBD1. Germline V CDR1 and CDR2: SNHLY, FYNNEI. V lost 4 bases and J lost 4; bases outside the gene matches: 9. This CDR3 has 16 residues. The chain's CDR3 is CASSGTGDRVADTQYF. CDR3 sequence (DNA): TGTGCCAGCAGTGGCACCGGGGACAGGGTGGCAGATACGCAGTATTTT.

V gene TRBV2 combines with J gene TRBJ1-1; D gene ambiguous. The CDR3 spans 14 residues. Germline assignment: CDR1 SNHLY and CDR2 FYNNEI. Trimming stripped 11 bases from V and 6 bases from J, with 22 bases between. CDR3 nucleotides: TGTGCCTCCACTTCCTATCAGGATATGTCTGAAGCTTTCTTT. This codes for CASTSYQDMSEAFF.

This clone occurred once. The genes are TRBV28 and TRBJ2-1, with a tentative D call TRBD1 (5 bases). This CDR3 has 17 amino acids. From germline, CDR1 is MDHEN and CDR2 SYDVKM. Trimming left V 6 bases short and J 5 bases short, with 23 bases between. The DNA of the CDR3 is TGTGCCAGCAGACGACCCCCCCTGAAGTACAGGAACAATGAGCAGTTCTTC. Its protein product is CASRRPPLKYRNNEQFF. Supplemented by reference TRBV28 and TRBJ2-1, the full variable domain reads DVKVTQSSRYLVKRTGEKVFLECVQDMDHENMFWYRQDPGLGLRLIYFSYDVKMKEKGDIPEGYSVSREKKERFSLILESASTNQTSMYLCASRRPPLKYRNNEQFFGPGTRLTVL.

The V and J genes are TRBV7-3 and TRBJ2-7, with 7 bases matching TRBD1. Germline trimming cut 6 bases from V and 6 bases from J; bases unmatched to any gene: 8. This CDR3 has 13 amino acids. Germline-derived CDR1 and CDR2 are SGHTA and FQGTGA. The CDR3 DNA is TGTGCCAGCAGTCAGGCCTCAGGGGGCGAGCAGTACTTC. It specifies CASSQASGGEQYF.

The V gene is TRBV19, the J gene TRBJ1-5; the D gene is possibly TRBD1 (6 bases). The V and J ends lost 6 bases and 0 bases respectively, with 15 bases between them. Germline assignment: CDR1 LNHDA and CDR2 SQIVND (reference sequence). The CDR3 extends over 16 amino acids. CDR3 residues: CASSTGTPYSNQPQHF. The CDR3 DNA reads TGTGCCAGTAGCACAGGGACACCTTATAGCAATCAGCCCCAGCATTTT.

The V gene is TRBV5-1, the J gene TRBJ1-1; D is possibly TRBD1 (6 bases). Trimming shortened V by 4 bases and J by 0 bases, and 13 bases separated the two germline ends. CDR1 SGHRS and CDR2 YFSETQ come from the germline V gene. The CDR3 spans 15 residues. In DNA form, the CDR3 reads TGCGCCAGCAGCCACCAGGACAGCGTGAACACTGAAGCTTTCTTT. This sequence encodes CASSHQDSVNTEAFF.

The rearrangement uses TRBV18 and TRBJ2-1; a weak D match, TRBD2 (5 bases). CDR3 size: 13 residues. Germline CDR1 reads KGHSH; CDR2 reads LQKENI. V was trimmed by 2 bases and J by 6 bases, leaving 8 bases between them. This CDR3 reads CASSPRERNEQFF. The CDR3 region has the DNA TGTGCCAGCTCACCAAGGGAGCGCAATGAGCAGTTCTTC.

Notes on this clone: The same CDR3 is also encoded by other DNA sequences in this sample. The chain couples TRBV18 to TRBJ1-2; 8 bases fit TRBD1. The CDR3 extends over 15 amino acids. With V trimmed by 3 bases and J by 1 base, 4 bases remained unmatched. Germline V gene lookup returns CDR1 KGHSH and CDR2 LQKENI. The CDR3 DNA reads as TGTGCCAGCTCACCGGGGACAGGTGTTAACTATGGCTACACCTTC. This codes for CASSPGTGVNYGYTF.

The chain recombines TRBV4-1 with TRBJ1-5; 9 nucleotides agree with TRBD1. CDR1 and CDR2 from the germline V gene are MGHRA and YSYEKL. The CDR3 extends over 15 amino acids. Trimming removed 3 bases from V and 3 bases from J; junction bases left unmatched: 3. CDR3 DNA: TGCGCCAGCAGCCAGGACAGGGGTTCCAATCAGCCCCAGCATTTT. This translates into CASSQDRGSNQPQHF.

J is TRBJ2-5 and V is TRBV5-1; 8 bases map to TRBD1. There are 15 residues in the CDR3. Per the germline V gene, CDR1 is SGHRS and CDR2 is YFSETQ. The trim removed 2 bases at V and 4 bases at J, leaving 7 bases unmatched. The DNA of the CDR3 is TGCGCCAGCAGCTTCAGGGGGCGAGGGGGAGAGACCCAGTACTTC. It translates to CASSFRGRGGETQYF.

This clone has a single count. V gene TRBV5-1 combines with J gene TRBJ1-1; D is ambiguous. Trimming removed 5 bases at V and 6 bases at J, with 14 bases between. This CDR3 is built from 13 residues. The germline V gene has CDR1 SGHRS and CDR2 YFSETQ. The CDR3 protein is CASRASGIAEAFF. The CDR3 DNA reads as TGCGCCAGCAGGGCGTCCGGGATCGCTGAAGCTTTCTTT.

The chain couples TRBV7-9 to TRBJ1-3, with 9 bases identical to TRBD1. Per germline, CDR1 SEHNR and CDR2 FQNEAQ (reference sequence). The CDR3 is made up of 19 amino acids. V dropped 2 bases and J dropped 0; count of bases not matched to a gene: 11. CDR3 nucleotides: TGTGCCAGCAGCTTATTCGCCGATCGGGACAGGGACTCTGGAAACACCATATATTTT. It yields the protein CASSLFADRDRDSGNTIYF.

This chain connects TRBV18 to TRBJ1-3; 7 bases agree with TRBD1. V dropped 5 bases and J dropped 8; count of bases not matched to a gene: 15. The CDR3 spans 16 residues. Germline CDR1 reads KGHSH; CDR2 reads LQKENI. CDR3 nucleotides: TGTGCCAGCTCAGGGGACAGTACCATTGTTACGGACACCATATATTTT. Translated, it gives CASSGDSTIVTDTIYF.

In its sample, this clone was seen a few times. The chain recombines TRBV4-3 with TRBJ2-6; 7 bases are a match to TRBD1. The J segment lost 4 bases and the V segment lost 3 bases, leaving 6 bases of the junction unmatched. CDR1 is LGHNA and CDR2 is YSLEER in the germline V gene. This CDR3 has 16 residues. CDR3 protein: CASSQGTVLGANVLTF. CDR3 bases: TGCGCCAGCAGCCAGGGGACAGTTCTGGGGGCCAACGTCCTGACTTTC.

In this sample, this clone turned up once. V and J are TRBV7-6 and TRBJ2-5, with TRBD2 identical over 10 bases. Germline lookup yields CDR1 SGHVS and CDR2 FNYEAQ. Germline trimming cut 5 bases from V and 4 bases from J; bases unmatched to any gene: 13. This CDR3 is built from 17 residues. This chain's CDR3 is CASSPSVAGGIRETQYF. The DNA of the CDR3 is TGTGCCAGCAGCCCATCGGTAGCGGGGGGAATTCGAGAGACCCAGTACTTC.